Below are 6 T cell receptor beta chains sequenced from a single sample in a study of technical replicates of blood from a few donors. This table comes from immunoSEQ multiplex PCR, and its TCRdb copy is limited to in-frame clones, with some not included. The sample carries around 89,000 clones, about 94% recorded once. Sequenced material: T cells isolated from PBMCs. The receptor source for this set is a human donor in good health.

This clone was picked up a small number of times. As DNA, the CDR3 is TGTGCCAGCAGGTGGCCGAACACTGAAGCTTTCTTT. Its protein is CASRWPNTEAFF. The chain uses TRBV6-1 and TRBJ1-1; no clear D gene. Trimming took off 6 bases at V and 1 base at J, with 6 bases between the two ends. CDR3 size: 12 residues. Germline V gives CDR1 MNHNS, CDR2 SASEGT.

This clone was recorded a few times. The rearrangement links TRBV11-1 to TRBJ2-1; D is perhaps TRBD2 (6 bases). This CDR3 comprises 18 residues. Trimming took off 2 bases at V and 5 bases at J, with 22 bases between the two ends. CDR1 and CDR2 (germline): SGHAT, FQDESV (reference sequence). The CDR3 loop reads CASSLKRGGTDHNNEQFF. The CDR3 coding sequence is TGTGCCAGCAGCTTAAAGCGTGGCGGGACCGACCACAACAATGAGCAGTTCTTC.

The chain couples TRBV6-1 to TRBJ2-7; tentative D call: TRBD1 (5 bases). Trimming took 3 bases from V and 3 from J, leaving 9 bases between them. The CDR3 runs 13 residues. Germline V CDR1 and CDR2: MNHNS, SASEGT. CDR3 in DNA: TGTGCCAGCAGTGACGACAGATTCTACGAGCAGTACTTC. Translation: CASSDDRFYEQYF.

The chain has TRBV6-1 and TRBJ1-1, with D possibly TRBD1 on 5 matching bases. V was trimmed by 3 bases and J by 2 bases, leaving 10 bases between them. CDR1 is MNHNS and CDR2 is SASEGT in the germline V gene. CDR3 length equals 14 residues. The CDR3 DNA sequence: TGTGCCAGCAGTGAGGGGCCCCGAAACACTGAAGCTTTCTTT. It translates to CASSEGPRNTEAFF.

The chain recombines TRBV10-3 with TRBJ1-1; 7 bases line up with TRBD1. This CDR3 is 16 amino acids long. CDR1 ENHRY and CDR2 SYGVKD come from the germline V gene. J lost 0 bases, V lost 1 base, and 5 bases had no gene match. The CDR3 DNA is TGTGCCATCAGTGAGTTACAGGGGCAAGTGAACACTGAAGCTTTCTTT. It translates to CAISELQGQVNTEAFF.

The V call is TRBV7-9, the J call TRBJ2-7; 7 positions match TRBD1. V gave up 5 bases and J gave up 3 bases; unmatched junction bases: 4. In germline, CDR1 is SEHNR, CDR2 FQNEAQ (reference sequence). The CDR3 spans 13 residues. This chain's CDR3 is CASSTGQVYEQYF. CDR3 DNA sequence: TGTGCCAGCAGCACTGGACAGGTCTACGAGCAGTACTTC.